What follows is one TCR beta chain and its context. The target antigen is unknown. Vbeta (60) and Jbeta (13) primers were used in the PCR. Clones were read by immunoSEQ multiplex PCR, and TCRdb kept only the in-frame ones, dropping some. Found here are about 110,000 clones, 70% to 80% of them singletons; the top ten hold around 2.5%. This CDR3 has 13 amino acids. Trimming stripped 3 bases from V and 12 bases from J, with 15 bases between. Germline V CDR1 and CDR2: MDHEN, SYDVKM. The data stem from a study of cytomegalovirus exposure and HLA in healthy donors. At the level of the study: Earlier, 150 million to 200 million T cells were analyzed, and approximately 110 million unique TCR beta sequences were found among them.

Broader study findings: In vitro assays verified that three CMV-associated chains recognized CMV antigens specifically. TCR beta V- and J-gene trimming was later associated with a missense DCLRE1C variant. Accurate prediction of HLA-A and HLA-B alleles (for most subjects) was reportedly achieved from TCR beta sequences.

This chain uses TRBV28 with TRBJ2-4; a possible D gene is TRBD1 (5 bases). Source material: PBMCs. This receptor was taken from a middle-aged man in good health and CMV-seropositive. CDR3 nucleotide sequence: TGTGCCAGCAGTTTCCCCAGAACTGACAGTCAGTACTTC. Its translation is CASSFPRTDSQYF.